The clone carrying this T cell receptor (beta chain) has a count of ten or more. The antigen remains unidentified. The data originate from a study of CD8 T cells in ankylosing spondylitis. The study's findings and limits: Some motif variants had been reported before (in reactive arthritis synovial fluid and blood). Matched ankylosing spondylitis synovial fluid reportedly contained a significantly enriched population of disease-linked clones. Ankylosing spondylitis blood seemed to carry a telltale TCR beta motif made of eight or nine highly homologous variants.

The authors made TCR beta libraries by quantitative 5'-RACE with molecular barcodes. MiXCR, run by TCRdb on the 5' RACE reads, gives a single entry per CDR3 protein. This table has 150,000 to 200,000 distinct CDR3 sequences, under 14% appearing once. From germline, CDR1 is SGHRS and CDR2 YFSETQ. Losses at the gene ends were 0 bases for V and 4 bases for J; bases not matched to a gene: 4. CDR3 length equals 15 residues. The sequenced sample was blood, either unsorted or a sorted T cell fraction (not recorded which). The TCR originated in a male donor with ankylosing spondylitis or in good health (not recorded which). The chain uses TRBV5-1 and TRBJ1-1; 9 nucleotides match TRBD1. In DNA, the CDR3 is TGCGCCAGCAGCTTGGCCGGGGGACAGGGCACTGAAGCTTTCTTT. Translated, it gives CASSLAGGQGTEAFF.